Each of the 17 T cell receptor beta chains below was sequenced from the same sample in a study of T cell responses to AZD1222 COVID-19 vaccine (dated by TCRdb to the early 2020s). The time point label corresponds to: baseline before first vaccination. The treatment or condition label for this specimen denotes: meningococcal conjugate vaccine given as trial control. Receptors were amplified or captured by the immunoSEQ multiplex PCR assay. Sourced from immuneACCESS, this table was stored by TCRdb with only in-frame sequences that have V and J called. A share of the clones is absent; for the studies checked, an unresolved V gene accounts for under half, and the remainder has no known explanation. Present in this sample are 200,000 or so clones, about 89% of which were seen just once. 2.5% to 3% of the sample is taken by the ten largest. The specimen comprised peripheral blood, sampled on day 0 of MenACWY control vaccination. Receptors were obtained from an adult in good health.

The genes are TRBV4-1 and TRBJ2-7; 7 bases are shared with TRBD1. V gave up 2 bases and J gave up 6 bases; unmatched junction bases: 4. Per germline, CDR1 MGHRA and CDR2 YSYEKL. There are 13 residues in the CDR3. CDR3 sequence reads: CASSQTDRVEQYF. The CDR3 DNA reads TGCGCCAGCAGCCAAACCGACAGGGTCGAGCAGTACTTC.

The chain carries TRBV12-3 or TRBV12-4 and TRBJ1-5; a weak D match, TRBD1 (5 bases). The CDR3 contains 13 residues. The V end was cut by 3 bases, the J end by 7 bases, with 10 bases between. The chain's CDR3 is CASSFERGQPQHF. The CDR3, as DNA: TGTGCCAGCAGTTTCGAAAGGGGACAGCCCCAGCATTTT.

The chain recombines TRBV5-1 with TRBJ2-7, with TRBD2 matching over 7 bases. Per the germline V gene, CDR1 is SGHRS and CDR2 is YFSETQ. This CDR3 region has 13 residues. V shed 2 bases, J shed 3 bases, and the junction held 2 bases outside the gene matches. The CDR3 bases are TGCGCCAGCAGCTTCGGGGGGAACTACGAGCAGTACTTC. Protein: CASSFGGNYEQYF.

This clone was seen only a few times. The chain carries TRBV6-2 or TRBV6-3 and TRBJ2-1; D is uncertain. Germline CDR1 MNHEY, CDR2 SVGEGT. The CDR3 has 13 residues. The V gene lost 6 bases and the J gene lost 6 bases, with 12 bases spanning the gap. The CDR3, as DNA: TGTGCCAGCAGCCCGAGTAGACCCAATGAGCAGTTCTTC. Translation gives CASSPSRPNEQFF.

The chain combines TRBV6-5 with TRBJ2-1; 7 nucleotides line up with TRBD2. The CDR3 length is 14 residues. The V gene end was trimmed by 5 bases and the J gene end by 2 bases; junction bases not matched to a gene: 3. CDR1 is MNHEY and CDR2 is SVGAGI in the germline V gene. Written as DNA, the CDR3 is TGTGCCAGCAGTAGCGGGATTGCCTACAATGAGCAGTTCTTC. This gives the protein CASSSGIAYNEQFF.

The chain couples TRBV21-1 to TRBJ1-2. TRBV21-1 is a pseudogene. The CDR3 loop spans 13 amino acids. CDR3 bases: TGTGCCAGCAGCAAAGTGGAGGGTTATGGCTACACCTTC. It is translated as CASSKVEGYGYTF.

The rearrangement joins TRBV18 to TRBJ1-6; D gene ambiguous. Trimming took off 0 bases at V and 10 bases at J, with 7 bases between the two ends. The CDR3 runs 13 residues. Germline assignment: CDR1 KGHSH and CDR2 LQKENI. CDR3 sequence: CASSPPEESPLHF. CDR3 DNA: TGTGCCAGCTCACCACCGGAGGAGTCACCCCTCCACTTT.

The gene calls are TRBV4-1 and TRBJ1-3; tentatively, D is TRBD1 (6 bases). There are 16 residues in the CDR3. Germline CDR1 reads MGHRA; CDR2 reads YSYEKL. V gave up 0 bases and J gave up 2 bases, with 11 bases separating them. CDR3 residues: CASSQERRDTGNTIYF. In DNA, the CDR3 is TGCGCCAGCAGCCAAGAGCGGAGGGACACTGGAAACACCATATATTTT.

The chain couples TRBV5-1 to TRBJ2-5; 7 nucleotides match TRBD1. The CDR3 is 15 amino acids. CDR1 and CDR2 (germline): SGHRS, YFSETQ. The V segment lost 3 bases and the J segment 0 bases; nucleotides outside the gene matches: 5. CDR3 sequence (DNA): TGCGCCAGCAGCTCACAGGGACAGCACCAAGAGACCCAGTACTTC. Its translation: CASSSQGQHQETQYF.

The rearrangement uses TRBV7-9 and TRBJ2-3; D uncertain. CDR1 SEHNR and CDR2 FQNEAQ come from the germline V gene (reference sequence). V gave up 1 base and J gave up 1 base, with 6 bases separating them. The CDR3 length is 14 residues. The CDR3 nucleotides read TGTGCCAGCAGCTTAGAGGTGGGCACAGATACGCAGTATTTT. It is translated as CASSLEVGTDTQYF. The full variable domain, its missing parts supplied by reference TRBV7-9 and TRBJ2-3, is DTGVSQNPRHKITKRGQNVTFRCDPISEHNRLYWYRQTLGQGPEFLTYFQNEAQLEKSRLLSDRFSAERPKGSFSTLEIQRTEQGDSAMYLCASSLEVGTDTQYFGPGTRLTVL.

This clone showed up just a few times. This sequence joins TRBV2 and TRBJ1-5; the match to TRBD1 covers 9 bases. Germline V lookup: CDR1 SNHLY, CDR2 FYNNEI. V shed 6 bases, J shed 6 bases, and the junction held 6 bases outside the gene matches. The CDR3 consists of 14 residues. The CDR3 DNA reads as TGTGCCAGCAGCCGGGACAGGGATTCTCAGCCCCAGCATTTT. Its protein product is CASSRDRDSQPQHF.

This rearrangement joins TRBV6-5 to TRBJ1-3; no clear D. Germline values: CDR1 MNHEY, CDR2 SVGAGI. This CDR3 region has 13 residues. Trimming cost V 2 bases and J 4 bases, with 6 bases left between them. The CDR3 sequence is CASSYEGGNTIYF. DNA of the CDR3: TGTGCCAGCAGTTACGAAGGAGGAAACACCATATATTTT.

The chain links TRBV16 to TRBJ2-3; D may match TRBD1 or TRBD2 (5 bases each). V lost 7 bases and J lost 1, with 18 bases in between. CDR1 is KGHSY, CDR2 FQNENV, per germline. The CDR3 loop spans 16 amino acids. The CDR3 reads CASISGTLGRTDTQYF. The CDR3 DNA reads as TGTGCCAGCATCTCGGGGACCTTGGGGCGCACAGATACGCAGTATTTT.

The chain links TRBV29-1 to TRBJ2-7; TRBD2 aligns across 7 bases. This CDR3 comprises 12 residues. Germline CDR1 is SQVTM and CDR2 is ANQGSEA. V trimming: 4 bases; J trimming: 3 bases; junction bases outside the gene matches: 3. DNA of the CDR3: TGCAGCGTTGGACAGCGGGGCTACGAGCAGTACTTC. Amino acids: CSVGQRGYEQYF.

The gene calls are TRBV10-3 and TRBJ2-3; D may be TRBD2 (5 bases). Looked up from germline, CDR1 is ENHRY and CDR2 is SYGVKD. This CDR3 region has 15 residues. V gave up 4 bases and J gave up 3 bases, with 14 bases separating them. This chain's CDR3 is CAISVSGSGTDTQYF. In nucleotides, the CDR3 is TGTGCCATCAGTGTTAGTGGGAGTGGGACAGATACGCAGTATTTT.

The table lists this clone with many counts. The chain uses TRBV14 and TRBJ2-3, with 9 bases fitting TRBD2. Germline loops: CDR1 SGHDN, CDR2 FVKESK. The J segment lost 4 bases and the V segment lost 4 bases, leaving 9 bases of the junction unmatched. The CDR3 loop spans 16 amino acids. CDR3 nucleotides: TGTGCCAGCAGCCTCATCCGGGCGGGAGGGCCAGATACGCAGTATTTT. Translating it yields CASSLIRAGGPDTQYF.

In DNA form, the CDR3 reads TGTGCCAGCAGTGCAACAGGGGGCTGGTCACCCCTCCACTTT. It yields the protein CASSATGGWSPLHF. This chain joins TRBV6-4 and TRBJ1-6; 9 bases are a match to TRBD1. The V and J ends lost 4 bases and 10 bases, in that order; junction bases with no gene match: 5. The CDR3 runs to 14 residues. Germline loops: CDR1 MRHNA, CDR2 SNTAGT.